The 13 T cell receptor beta chains below come from one sample, sequenced in a study of T cells in Graves' hyperthyroidism and ophthalmopathy. Amplified regions were TCR beta CDR3 sequences from RNA transcripts. The HTBI primer set drove a first-round RT-PCR of the TCR CDR3. From the multiplex PCR reads, TCRdb called clonotypes with MiXCR, one entry per CDR3 protein. The profile shows roughly 200,000 distinct CDR3 sequences, approximately 16% of them singletons. The sequencing input was blood. These receptor sequences come from a woman in her forties or fifties with Graves' hyperthyroidism.

In this sample, this clonotype turned up many times. The CDR3 DNA reads as TGTGCCAGCAGTGAGCGGGAGGGCCACTTCGATGAGCAGTTCTTC. The encoded protein is CASSEREGHFDEQFF. The rearrangement joins TRBV2 to TRBJ2-1; 9 positions match TRBD2. Germline loops: CDR1 SNHLY, CDR2 FYNNEI. The CDR3 is 15 amino acids. V was clipped by 3 bases and J by 8 bases; unmatched bases: 8.

This clonotype has only a few counts. The CDR3 DNA reads TGTGCCAGCAGGAGGCAGAACACTGAAGCTTTCTTT. As protein: CASRRQNTEAFF. This rearrangement joins TRBV6-4 to TRBJ1-1; the D is unclear. The CDR3 extends over 12 amino acids. CDR1 MRHNA and CDR2 SNTAGT come from the germline V gene. V lost 6 bases to trimming and J lost 1 base, with 6 bases between them.

This clonotype occurred a few times. The chain uses TRBV24-1 and TRBJ2-7; 7 bases line up with TRBD1. The CDR3 totals 14 residues. After removal of 4 bases from V and 0 bases from J, the junction contained 2 bases not matched to a gene. Per the germline V gene, CDR1 is KGHDR and CDR2 is SFDVKD. CDR3 amino acids: CATSDAGGSYEQYF. The CDR3 nucleotides are TGTGCCACCAGTGACGCAGGGGGCTCCTACGAGCAGTACTTC.

Only a few counts were recorded for this clonotype. The chain links TRBV30 to TRBJ1-3; D gene unclear. This CDR3 is built from 14 residues. Trimming shortened V by 4 bases and J by 3 bases, and 13 bases separated the two germline ends. CDR1 GTSNPN and CDR2 SVGIG come from the germline V gene (reference sequence). CDR3 nucleotide sequence: TGTGCCTGGAAGAAGCTGGGAGGTGGAAACACCATATATTTT. Amino acid sequence: CAWKKLGGGNTIYF.

In its sample, this clonotype was seen many times. V is TRBV7-2 and J is TRBJ2-3, with 7 bases fitting TRBD1. With 5 bases clipped from V and 8 bases from J, the junction kept 7 bases outside the gene matches. Germline lookup yields CDR1 SGHTA and CDR2 FQGNSA. The CDR3 is made up of 13 amino acids. This CDR3 is CASSPWDSLTQYF. The CDR3 coding sequence is TGTGCCAGCAGCCCATGGGACAGCCTTACGCAGTATTTT.

The sample holds one count of this clonotype. The chain couples TRBV5-1 to TRBJ2-7; 8 bases agree with TRBD2. The CDR3 consists of 18 residues. V was pared by 4 bases and J by 5 bases, with 20 bases of the junction left unmatched. The germline V gene has CDR1 SGHRS and CDR2 YFSETQ. CDR3 protein: CASSPGTSTTAGRNEQYF. CDR3 coding DNA: TGCGCCAGCAGCCCCGGGACTAGTACCACCGCTGGTAGGAACGAGCAGTACTTC.

This clonotype was detected many times. V usage is TRBV11-3 and J usage is TRBJ2-1; tentatively, D is TRBD2 (6 bases). The CDR3 has 15 residues. V was pared by 5 bases and J by 0 bases, with 11 bases between. The germline V gene has CDR1 SGHNT and CDR2 YENEEA. The CDR3 DNA follows: TGTGCCAGCAGCCTACTAGCCGGCTCCTACAATGAGCAGTTCTTC. This codes for CASSLLAGSYNEQFF.

This clonotype occurred a few times. The chain joins TRBV9 to TRBJ2-1; 7 bases line up with TRBD1. Unmatched junction bases numbered 10, after V lost 4 bases and J lost 6 bases. CDR1 and CDR2 (germline): SGDLS, YYNGEE. This CDR3 spans 15 amino acids. The CDR3 protein is CASSTTGTVGNEQFF. In nucleotides, the CDR3 is TGTGCCAGCAGCACAACCGGGACAGTCGGCAATGAGCAGTTCTTC.

This clonotype was observed at least ten times. The V gene is TRBV7-9, the J gene TRBJ2-7; unclear D gene. Trimming cost V 2 bases and J 8 bases, with 13 bases left between them. This CDR3 spans 13 amino acids. The germline gives CDR1 SEHNR, CDR2 FQNEAQ (reference sequence). The CDR3 DNA follows: TGTGCCAGCAGCTTACTGACGGTTGGCCAGCAGTACTTC. It translates to CASSLLTVGQQYF.

The J gene is TRBJ2-3, the V gene TRBV20-1; D gene ambiguous. The CDR3 loop spans 15 amino acids. V lost 0 bases and J 0 bases, leaving 10 bases between the germline ends. CDR1 is DFQATT and CDR2 is SNEGSKA in the germline V gene (reference sequence). The CDR3 sequence is CSARDLLRSTDTQYF. CDR3 sequence (DNA): TGCAGTGCTAGAGATCTCTTGAGGAGCACAGATACGCAGTATTTT.

This clonotype was detected ten times or more. This chain uses TRBV27 with TRBJ2-3; maybe TRBD2 (6 bases). V dropped 5 bases and J dropped 4 bases, with 13 bases sitting between them. The germline V gene encodes CDR1 MNHEY and CDR2 SMNVEV (reference sequence). The CDR3 extends over 14 amino acids. As DNA, the CDR3 is TGTGCCAGCAGTCCCGCCGGGGAGGCAGATACGCAGTATTTT. Translation: CASSPAGEADTQYF.

This chain connects TRBV7-2 to TRBJ2-6; D unresolved. The germline V gene encodes CDR1 SGHTA and CDR2 FQGNSA. Trimming took off 2 bases at V and 1 base at J, with 3 bases between the two ends. The CDR3 has 14 amino acids. The CDR3 reads CASSLQSGANVLTF. In DNA form, the CDR3 reads TGTGCCAGCAGCTTACAATCTGGGGCCAACGTCCTGACTTTC.

This clonotype was counted only a few times. This chain links TRBV7-2 with TRBJ1-2, with D possibly TRBD1 on 5 matching bases. The ends were cut back, 5 bases at V and 8 bases at J, with 18 bases in the middle. Germline V gene sequence: CDR1 SGHTA, CDR2 FQGNSA. This CDR3 is built from 14 residues. CDR3 DNA sequence: TGTGCCAGCAGCACCGGGACGGCACAAGGAGGCTACACCTTC. Its translation: CASSTGTAQGGYTF.